The rows below give T cell receptor beta chains drawn from one sample of a study of shared clonotypes between healthy human individuals. Sequencing was performed with immunoSEQ multiplex PCR; in TCRdb, only in-frame clones are kept and a portion is missing. Of around 690,000 clones in the sample, about 90% were seen once. The specimen was memory CD8+ T cells from PBMCs. All receptors derive from a man aged 18 to 35 in good health. Some clones in this sample may be carry-over from other donors' samples. CDR3s include the opening cysteine and the closing phenylalanine or tryptophan. The D gene is left open where the match is weak. Clone size, where shown, is once, few, many, or a class for clones that have expanded.

TRBJ2-1	TRBD2	TRBV9	16	-	CASSVPTSGRYNEQFF	TGTGCCAGCAGCGTACCGACTAGCGGGAGATACAATGAGCAGTTCTTC
TRBJ2-1	-	TRBV4-1	16	-	CASSQDPGGPYNEQFF	TGCGCCAGCAGCCAAGATCCTGGGGGACCCTACAATGAGCAGTTCTTC
TRBJ1-4	-	TRBV14	17	-	CASSQVGVRTTNEKLFF	TGTGCCAGCAGCCAAGTCGGAGTAAGAACAACTAATGAAAAACTGTTTTTT
TRBJ2-7	TRBD1	TRBV28	13	-	CASSLDRPYEQYF	TGTGCCAGCAGTCTGGACAGGCCCTACGAGCAGTACTTC
TRBJ2-7	-	TRBV28	14	-	CASSWVQITYEQYF	TGTGCCAGCAGTTGGGTCCAGATTACCTACGAGCAGTACTTC
TRBJ2-3	TRBD2	TRBV6-5	14	once	CASSSGTSTDTQYF	TGTGCCAGCTCTAGCGGGACTAGCACAGATACGCAGTATTTT
TRBJ2-1	TRBD1	TRBV9	12	-	CASSVDRGEQFF	TGTGCCAGCAGCGTAGACAGGGGTGAGCAGTTCTTC
TRBJ2-1	TRBD1	TRBV9	16	-	CASSAIDRGIYNEQFF	TGTGCCAGCAGCGCCATCGACAGGGGGATCTACAATGAGCAGTTCTTC
TRBJ2-7	TRBD2	TRBV4-1	16	once	CASSHTRLAGGDEQYF	TGCGCCAGCAGCCACACAAGACTAGCGGGAGGGGACGAGCAGTACTTC
TRBJ2-7	-	TRBV28	16	-	CASSLPRGPLNYEQYF	TGTGCCAGCAGTTTACCCCGCGGCCCGCTCAACTACGAGCAGTACTTC
TRBJ2-2	-	TRBV6-1	18	-	CASSEDETLAPNTGELFF	TGTGCCAGCAGTGAAGATGAGACCCTAGCACCGAACACCGGGGAGCTGTTTTTT
TRBJ2-7	TRBD2	TRBV27	14	-	CASRLAGGMSEQYF	TGTGCCAGCCGTCTAGCGGGAGGGATGAGCGAGCAGTACTTC
TRBJ2-7	TRBD2	TRBV7-3	15	-	CASSLGGSTLYEQYF	TGTGCCAGCAGCTTGGGGGGGTCGACTCTTTACGAGCAGTACTTC
TRBJ2-5	TRBD2	TRBV30	16	-	CAWSGSETSGLETQYF	TGTGCCTGGAGTGGGTCCGAGACTAGCGGGCTAGAGACCCAGTACTTC
TRBJ2-7	-	TRBV7-9	16	-	CASSLRLREQPLEQYF	TGTGCCAGCAGCTTAAGACTCCGGGAGCAGCCCCTCGAGCAGTACTTC
TRBJ2-1	-	TRBV7-8	13	-	CASSPRTNNEQFF	TGTGCCAGCAGCCCCCGCACTAACAATGAGCAGTTCTTC
TRBJ2-5	TRBD1	TRBV10-3	17	-	CAISGLWTGGYQETQYF	TGTGCCATCAGTGGTTTGTGGACAGGGGGTTACCAAGAGACCCAGTACTTC
TRBJ2-7	-	TRBV7-2	13	-	CASSFAGAYEQYF	TGTGCCAGCAGCTTTGCAGGGGCCTACGAGCAGTACTTC
TRBJ1-1	-	TRBV12-5	13	-	CASGLAPTAEAFF	TGTGCTAGTGGTTTGGCGCCGACAGCGGAAGCTTTCTTT
TRBJ2-5	TRBD2	TRBV27	14	-	CASRAGLGWETQYF	TGTGCCAGCCGAGCGGGACTCGGGTGGGAGACCCAGTACTTC
TRBJ2-1	-	TRBV29-1	13	-	CSVAPSSYNEQFF	TGCAGCGTTGCCCCCAGCTCCTACAATGAGCAGTTCTTC
TRBJ2-1	-	TRBV9	12	few	CASSVGPGEQFF	TGTGCCAGCAGCGTAGGCCCAGGAGAGCAGTTCTTC
TRBJ2-1	-	TRBV6-4	14	-	CASSDSTRDNEQFF	TGTGCCAGCAGTGACTCGACCAGGGACAATGAGCAGTTCTTC
TRBJ1-6	-	TRBV1	13	few	CTSSQESNSPLHF	TGCACCAGCAGCCAAGAATCAAATTCACCCCTCCACTTT
TRBJ2-1	-	TRBV5-6	15	-	CASSPAPDYYNEQFF	TGTGCCAGCAGCCCCGCCCCTGACTACTACAATGAGCAGTTCTTC
TRBJ2-3	TRBD2	TRBV4-3	18	-	CASSQVWDYDSSTDTQYF	TGCGCCAGCAGCCAAGTGTGGGACTACGACTCTAGCACAGATACGCAGTATTTT
TRBJ1-4	-	TRBV2	10	-	CASSEGKLFF	TGTGCCAGCAGTGAAGGGAAACTGTTTTTT
TRBJ2-3	TRBD2	TRBV7-8	17	-	CASSLFSAGGLTDTQYF	TGTGCCAGCAGCTTATTCAGCGCGGGAGGACTCACAGATACGCAGTATTTT
TRBJ1-2	-	TRBV9	14	-	CASSAGATDYGYTF	TGTGCCAGCAGCGCTGGAGCAACGGACTATGGCTACACCTTC
TRBJ2-7	TRBD1	TRBV28	14	-	CASSPTGAPLEQYF	TGTGCCAGCAGCCCTACAGGGGCCCCCTTGGAGCAGTACTTC
TRBJ1-2	-	TRBV19	14	few	CASRSRATGYGYTF	TGTGCCAGTAGGAGTCGGGCGACAGGATATGGCTACACCTTC
TRBJ2-5	TRBD2	TRBV27	12	-	CASGLGGETQYF	TGTGCCAGCGGATTGGGGGGGGAGACCCAGTACTTC
TRBJ1-2	-	TRBV4-3	14	-	CASSQTGATYGYTF	TGCGCCAGCAGCCAAACTGGGGCGACCTATGGCTACACCTTC
TRBJ2-7	TRBD2	TRBV25-1	14	few	CASSVGLAGVEQYF	TGTGCCAGCAGCGTGGGACTAGCGGGAGTCGAGCAGTACTTC
TRBJ1-1	-	TRBV30	13	-	CAWSVLGGTEAFF	TGTGCCTGGAGTGTACTAGGGGGCACTGAAGCTTTCTTT
TRBJ1-1	-	TRBV13	14	-	CASSFLSPFAEAFF	TGTGCCAGCAGCTTCCTATCACCTTTCGCCGAAGCTTTCTTT
TRBJ2-7	-	TRBV7-2	15	-	CASSPATGEDYEQYF	TGTGCCAGCAGCCCTGCCACTGGAGAGGACTACGAGCAGTACTTC
TRBJ2-7	-	TRBV9	15	-	CASSVDAATFAEQYF	TGTGCCAGCAGCGTAGACGCTGCTACTTTCGCCGAGCAGTACTTC
TRBJ1-5	-	TRBV2	15	-	CASSGAALSNQPQHF	TGTGCCAGCAGTGGGGCGGCATTGAGCAATCAGCCCCAGCATTTT
TRBJ2-1	-	TRBV9	13	-	CASSEGLGDEQFF	TGTGCCAGCAGCGAGGGACTGGGGGATGAGCAGTTCTTC
TRBJ1-2	-	TRBV6-5	16	-	CASSYSVGETNYGYTF	TGTGCCAGCAGTTACAGCGTGGGGGAGACTAACTATGGCTACACCTTC
TRBJ2-5	TRBD1	TRBV7-9	14	once	CASRGTGWEETQYF	TGTGCCAGCAGGGGGACAGGGTGGGAAGAGACCCAGTACTTC
TRBJ2-5	-	TRBV5-4	16	-	CASSYLGIANQETQYF	TGTGCCAGCAGCTACCTAGGAATAGCGAACCAAGAGACCCAGTACTTC
TRBJ2-7	-	TRBV27	12	-	CASSSPPGEQYF	TGTGCCAGCAGTTCCCCCCCCGGGGAGCAGTACTTC
TRBJ2-6	TRBD1	TRBV19	15	many	CASSEGAGGANVLTF	TGTGCCAGTAGTGAGGGGGCTGGCGGGGCCAACGTCCTGACTTTC
TRBJ2-7	TRBD1	TRBV7-3	13	-	CASSSSGGYEQYF	TGTGCCAGCAGCTCTTCAGGGGGCTACGAGCAGTACTTC
TRBJ2-6	TRBD1	TRBV14	19	once	CASSQDAGTGREGANVLTF	TGTGCCAGCAGCCAAGATGCCGGGACAGGGAGGGAGGGGGCCAACGTCCTGACTTTC
TRBJ2-3	-	TRBV9	17	-	CASSPEGGDLKTDTQYF	TGTGCCAGCAGCCCAGAGGGCGGGGACTTAAAGACGGATACGCAGTATTTT
TRBJ2-7	TRBD1	TRBV7-9	13	-	CASRAGTAYEQYF	TGTGCCAGCAGGGCCGGGACAGCCTACGAGCAGTACTTC
TRBJ2-1	TRBD2	TRBV14	15	-	CASSQLLAEDNEQFF	TGTGCCAGCAGCCAATTACTAGCGGAGGACAATGAGCAGTTCTTC
TRBJ2-1	-	TRBV19	13	-	CASSSGGPNEQFF	TGTGCCAGTAGTAGCGGAGGTCCCAATGAGCAGTTCTTC
TRBJ2-1	TRBD2	TRBV14	15	-	CASSQKTSGSDEQFF	TGTGCCAGCAGCCAAAAAACTAGCGGGAGCGATGAGCAGTTCTTC
TRBJ2-3	-	TRBV29-1	12	once	CSVEEGIDTQYF	TGCAGCGTTGAAGAGGGGATAGATACGCAGTATTTT